This T cell receptor beta chain emerged from a study of cytomegalovirus exposure and HLA in healthy donors. With 60 Vbeta and 13 Jbeta primers, the PCR was carried out. This table comes from immunoSEQ multiplex PCR, and its TCRdb copy is limited to in-frame clones, with some not included. The sample contains 110,000 to 150,000 clones, roughly 76% of which appear only once. The CDR3 contains 14 residues. From germline, CDR1 is SNHLY and CDR2 FYNNEI. V dropped 7 bases and J dropped 5; count of bases not matched to a gene: 9. The clonotype originates from a man aged 18 to 35 in good health and CMV-seronegative. This chain joins TRBV2 and TRBJ2-7, with TRBD2 matching 9 bases. Input material: PBMCs. CDR3 DNA: TGTGCCAGCATTAGCGGGGGAGTCGATAACGAGCAGTACTTC. It is translated as CASISGGVDNEQYF.